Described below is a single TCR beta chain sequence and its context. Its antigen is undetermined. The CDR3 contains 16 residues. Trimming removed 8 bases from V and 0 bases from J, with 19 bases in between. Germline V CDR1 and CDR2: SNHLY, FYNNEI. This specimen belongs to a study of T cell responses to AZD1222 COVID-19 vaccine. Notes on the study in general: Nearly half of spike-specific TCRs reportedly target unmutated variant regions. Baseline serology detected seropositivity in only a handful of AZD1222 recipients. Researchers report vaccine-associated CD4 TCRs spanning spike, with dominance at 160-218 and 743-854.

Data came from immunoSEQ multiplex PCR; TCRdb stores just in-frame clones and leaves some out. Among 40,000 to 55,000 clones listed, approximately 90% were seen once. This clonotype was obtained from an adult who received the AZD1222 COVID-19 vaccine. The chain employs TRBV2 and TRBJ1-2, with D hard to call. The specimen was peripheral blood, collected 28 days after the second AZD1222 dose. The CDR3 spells CASGRGWPIPNYGYTF. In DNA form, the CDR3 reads TGTGCCAGCGGCCGAGGATGGCCCATACCTAACTATGGCTACACCTTC.